This TCR beta chain emerged from a study of cytomegalovirus exposure and HLA in healthy donors. Study at large: HLA-typed donors were the source of tens of millions of unique TCRs, which an early data release held.

Of note for this clone: Its matching antigen is unknown.

General study results and limits: Immune exposure was documented only through CMV serostatus. Cytomegalovirus association was listed for around 170 TCR beta chains. Accurate prediction of most subjects' HLA-A and HLA-B alleles from TCR beta sequences was reported.

Germline-derived CDR1 and CDR2 are SGHNT and YYREEE (reference sequence). The germline V and J ends were trimmed by 1 base and 4 bases, with 3 bases remaining between them. The length of the CDR3 is 12 residues. PCR was performed using 60 Vbeta and 13 Jbeta primers. The protocol was immunoSEQ multiplex PCR, while the TCRdb copy is restricted to in-frame clones and leaves out a portion. The sample has around 140,000 clones, approximately 78% seen once. The sample consisted of PBMCs. This clonotype was obtained from a woman aged 18-29 years in good health and CMV-seropositive. The J gene is TRBJ2-1, the V gene TRBV5-4; D is ambiguous. The CDR3 DNA follows: TGTGCCAGCAGCTTGCCATACAATGAGCAGTTCTTC. Protein sequence: CASSLPYNEQFF.